These 9 T cell receptor beta chains were all obtained from the same sample, sequenced in a study of sequential checkpoint blockade in melanoma (dated by TCRdb to about 2019). In light of the paper, this sample's treatment or condition label describes: randomized to nivolumab then ipilimumab (arm A) or the reverse (arm B). The library came from the immunoSEQ multiplex PCR assay. The table comes from immuneACCESS by way of TCRdb, which keeps in-frame sequences with V and J called. Part of the clones is missing from these tables; in studies checked, under half for an unresolved V gene and the rest for unknown reasons. A total of 40,000 or so clones appear in this sample, roughly 85% of them only once. Of the sample, roughly an eighth falls within the top ten clones. Sequenced here: CD8+ T cells sorted from blood (inferred from file names), sampled from a patient given nivolumab and ipilimumab in sequence. Receptors originate from a human donor with melanoma.

The chain links TRBV7-2 to TRBJ1-2; D is possibly TRBD1 (5 bases). In germline, CDR1 is SGHTA, CDR2 FQGNSA. This CDR3 comprises 15 residues. With 4 bases removed from V and 4 bases from J, the gap between germline ends came to 16 bases. The CDR3: CASSYPTEPIYGYTF. The CDR3 region has the DNA TGTGCCAGCAGCTACCCGACAGAGCCTATCTATGGCTACACCTTC.

The rearrangement links TRBV7-9 to TRBJ1-2; no definite D call. The CDR3 loop spans 11 amino acids. Germline-derived CDR1 and CDR2 are SEHNR and FQNEAQ (reference sequence). V dropped 6 bases and J dropped 8 bases, with 10 bases sitting between them. The CDR3 here is CASRLYRGYTF. The CDR3 DNA reads as TGTGCCAGCAGACTATATAGGGGCTACACCTTC.

The chain recombines TRBV7-9 with TRBJ2-7; 10 positions agree with TRBD2. Trimming took 3 bases from V and 2 from J; bases not matched to a gene: 7. Germline CDR1 SEHNR, CDR2 FQNEAQ (reference sequence). The CDR3 runs to 16 residues. The CDR3: CASSFPSGRATYEQYF. The CDR3 bases are TGTGCCAGCAGCTTTCCCAGCGGGAGGGCCACCTACGAGCAGTACTTC.

J is TRBJ1-2 and V is TRBV10-3; possibly TRBD1 for D (6 bases). The CDR3 sequence is 14 residues long. From germline, CDR1 is ENHRY and CDR2 SYGVKD. With 3 bases removed from V and 5 bases from J, the gap between germline ends came to 13 bases. CDR3 in DNA: TGTGCCATCAGTGATGGGGGCGCTGGATATGGCTACACCTTC. Translation gives CAISDGGAGYGYTF.

The chain joins TRBV29-1 to TRBJ1-4, with no clear D. This CDR3 comprises 14 residues. Trimming left V 6 bases short and J 2 bases short, with 13 bases between. Germline assignment: CDR1 SQVTM and CDR2 ANQGSEA. Here the CDR3 reads CSVTSHLTNEKLFF. The CDR3 DNA sequence: TGCAGCGTCACATCGCACCTCACTAATGAAAAACTGTTTTTT.

The chain employs TRBV7-3 and TRBJ2-1, with D unresolved. This CDR3 spans 13 amino acids. CDR1 SGHTA and CDR2 FQGTGA come from the germline V gene. Trimming stripped 6 bases from V and 4 bases from J, with 10 bases between. CDR3 bases: TGTGCCAGCAGTTATACACCGTACAATGAGCAGTTCTTC. Amino acids: CASSYTPYNEQFF. The entire variable domain, with the rest obtained from reference TRBV7-3 and TRBJ2-1, is as follows: GAGVSQTPSNKVTEKGKYVELRCDPISGHTALYWYRQSLGQGPEFLIYFQGTGAADDSGLPNDRFFAVRPEGSVSTLKIQRTERGDSAVYLCASSYTPYNEQFFGPGTRLTVL.

V gene TRBV7-9 combines with J gene TRBJ1-4, with D tentatively TRBD1 (5 bases). CDR3 length: 14 residues. With 5 bases removed from V and 4 bases from J, the gap between germline ends came to 11 bases. Germline V lookup: CDR1 SEHNR, CDR2 FQNEAQ (reference sequence). DNA of the CDR3: TGTGCCAGCAGCCAGGGAGGCCGTAATGAAAAACTGTTTTTT. Translated, it gives CASSQGGRNEKLFF.

This clone was seen only a few times. The V and J genes are TRBV7-9 and TRBJ1-4; D unresolved. Germline values: CDR1 SEHNR, CDR2 FQNEAQ (reference sequence). V was trimmed by 4 bases and J by 5 bases, leaving 17 bases between them. The CDR3 sequence is 16 residues long. CDR3 in amino acids: CASSSSDRSNNEKLFF. Written as DNA, the CDR3 is TGTGCCAGCAGCTCAAGCGACCGATCCAACAATGAAAAACTGTTTTTT.

The genes are TRBV5-4 and TRBJ2-1, with TRBD1 matching 7 bases. This CDR3 spans 16 amino acids. The V and J ends lost 4 bases and 5 bases, in that order; junction bases with no gene match: 12. CDR1 is SGHNT, CDR2 YYREEE, per germline (reference sequence). The CDR3 spells CASSLDIRDRDNEQFF. The CDR3 bases are TGTGCCAGCAGCCTGGATATCCGGGACAGAGACAATGAGCAGTTCTTC.